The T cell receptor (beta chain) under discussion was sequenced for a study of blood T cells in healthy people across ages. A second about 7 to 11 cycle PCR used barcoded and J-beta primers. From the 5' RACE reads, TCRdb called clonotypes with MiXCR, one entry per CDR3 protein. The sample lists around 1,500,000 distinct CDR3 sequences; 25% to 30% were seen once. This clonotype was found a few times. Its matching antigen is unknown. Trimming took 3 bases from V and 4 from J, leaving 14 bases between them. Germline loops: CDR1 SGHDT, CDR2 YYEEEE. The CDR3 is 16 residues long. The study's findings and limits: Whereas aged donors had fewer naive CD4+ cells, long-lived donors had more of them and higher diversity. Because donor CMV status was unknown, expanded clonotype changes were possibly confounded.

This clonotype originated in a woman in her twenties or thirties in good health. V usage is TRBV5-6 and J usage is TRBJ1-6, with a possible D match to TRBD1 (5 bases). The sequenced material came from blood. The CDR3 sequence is CASSSYRRPYNSPLHF. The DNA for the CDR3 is TGTGCCAGCAGCTCCTACAGGAGACCATATAATTCACCCCTCCACTTT.